The source of this TCR beta chain is a study of cytomegalovirus exposure and HLA in healthy donors. On the study more broadly: In a later analysis, the roughly 120 validation repertoires were reported to have used the same platform as the 550 to 850 first-cohort repertoires.

The CDR3 contains 15 residues. Germline V gene data show CDR1 as SGDLS and CDR2 as YYNGEE. V was cut by 3 bases and J by 0 bases, with 12 bases left in between. With respect to this clone: Its target is unknown.

General study points: The authors confirmed in vitro that three CMV-associated chains were specific for CMV antigens. Despite most TCR sequences being rare, some public TCRs occurred in many donors. Researchers counted approximately 160 TCR beta chains as cytomegalovirus-associated.

Some clones are missing from TCRdb's copy, which holds only in-frame ones; the method was immunoSEQ multiplex PCR. The sample has more than 45,000 clones, nearly 90% seen once; the top ten hold 15%. The TCR originated in a woman under 30 in good health and CMV-seronegative. Material: PBMCs. This chain links TRBV9 with TRBJ2-5, with D perhaps TRBD2 (5 bases). The CDR3 coding sequence is TGTGCCAGCAGCGCCGTCGGACTCTACCAAGAGACCCAGTACTTC. Translated: CASSAVGLYQETQYF.